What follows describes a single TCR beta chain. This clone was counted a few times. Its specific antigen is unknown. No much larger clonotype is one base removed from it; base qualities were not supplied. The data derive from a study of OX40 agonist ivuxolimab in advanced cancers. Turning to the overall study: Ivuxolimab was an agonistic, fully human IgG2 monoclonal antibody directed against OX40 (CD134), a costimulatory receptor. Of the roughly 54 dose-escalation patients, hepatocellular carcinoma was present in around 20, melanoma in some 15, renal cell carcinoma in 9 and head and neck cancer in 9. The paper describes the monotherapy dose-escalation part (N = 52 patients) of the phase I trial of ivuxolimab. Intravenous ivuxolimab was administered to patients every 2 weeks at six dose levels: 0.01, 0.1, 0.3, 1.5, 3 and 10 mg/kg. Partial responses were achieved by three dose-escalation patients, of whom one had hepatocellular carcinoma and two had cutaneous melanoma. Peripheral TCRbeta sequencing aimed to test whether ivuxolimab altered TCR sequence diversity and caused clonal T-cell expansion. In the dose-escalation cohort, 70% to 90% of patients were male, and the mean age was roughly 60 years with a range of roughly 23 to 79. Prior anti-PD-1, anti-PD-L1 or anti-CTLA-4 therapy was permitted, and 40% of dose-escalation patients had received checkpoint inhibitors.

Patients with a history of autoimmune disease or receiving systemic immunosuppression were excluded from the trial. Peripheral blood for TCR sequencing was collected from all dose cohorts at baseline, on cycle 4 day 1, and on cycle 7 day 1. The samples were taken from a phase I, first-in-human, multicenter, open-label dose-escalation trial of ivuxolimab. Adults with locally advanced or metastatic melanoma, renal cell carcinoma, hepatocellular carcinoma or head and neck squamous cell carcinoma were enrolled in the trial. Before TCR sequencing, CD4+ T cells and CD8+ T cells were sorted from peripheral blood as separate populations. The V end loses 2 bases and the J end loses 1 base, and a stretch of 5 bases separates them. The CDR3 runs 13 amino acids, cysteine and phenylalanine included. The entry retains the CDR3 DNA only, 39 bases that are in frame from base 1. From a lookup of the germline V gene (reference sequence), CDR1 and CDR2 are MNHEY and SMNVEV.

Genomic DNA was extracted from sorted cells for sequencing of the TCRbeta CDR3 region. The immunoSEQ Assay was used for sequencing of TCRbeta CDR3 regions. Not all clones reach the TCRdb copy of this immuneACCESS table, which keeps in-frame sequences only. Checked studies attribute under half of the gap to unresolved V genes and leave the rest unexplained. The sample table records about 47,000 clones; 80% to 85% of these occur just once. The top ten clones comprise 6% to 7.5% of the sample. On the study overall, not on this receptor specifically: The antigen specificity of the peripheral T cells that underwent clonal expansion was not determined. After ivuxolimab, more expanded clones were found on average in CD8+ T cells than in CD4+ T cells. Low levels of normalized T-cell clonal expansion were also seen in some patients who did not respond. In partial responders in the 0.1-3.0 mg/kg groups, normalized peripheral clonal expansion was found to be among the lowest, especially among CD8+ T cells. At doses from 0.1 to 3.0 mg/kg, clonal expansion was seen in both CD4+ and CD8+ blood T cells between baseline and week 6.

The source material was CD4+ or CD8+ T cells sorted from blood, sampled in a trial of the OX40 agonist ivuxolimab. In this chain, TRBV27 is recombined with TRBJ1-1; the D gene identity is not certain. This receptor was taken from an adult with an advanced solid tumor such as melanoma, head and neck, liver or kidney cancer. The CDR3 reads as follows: CASSLIGNTEAFF. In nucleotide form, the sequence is TGTGCCAGCAGTTTAATAGGGAACACTGAAGCTTTCTTT.